Below are 30 T cell receptor beta chains sequenced from a single sample in a study of T cell clones after liver transplantation. Assay used: immunoSEQ multiplex PCR; TCRdb lists only in-frame clones, some missing. The top ten clones hold 2.1% of a sample with about 75,000 clones, 84% of them seen once. The starting material was CD4+ T cells from blood, obtained around 48 months after liver transplant. The receptors stem from a human patient who received a liver transplant. Some of these T cells may belong to the graft donor.

The rearrangement uses TRBV14 and TRBJ2-1; D is possibly TRBD2 (6 bases). Germline V lookup: CDR1 SGHDN, CDR2 FVKESK. This CDR3 comprises 15 residues. Trimming shortened V by 4 bases and J by 4 bases, and 14 bases separated the two germline ends. CDR3 sequence reads: CASSPRDFWYNEQFF. The CDR3 region has the DNA TGTGCCAGCAGCCCGCGGGATTTCTGGTACAATGAGCAGTTCTTC.

The chain links TRBV9 to TRBJ1-3, with TRBD1 matching over 12 bases. This CDR3 has 16 residues. Germline V CDR1 and CDR2: SGDLS, YYNGEE. V was pared by 3 bases and J by 2 bases, with 3 bases of the junction left unmatched. The CDR3 spells CASSAGQGATGNTIYF. CDR3 coding DNA: TGTGCCAGCAGCGCGGGACAGGGGGCAACTGGAAACACCATATATTTT.

The genes are TRBV19 and TRBJ2-3; D not resolved. The V end was cut by 4 bases, the J end by 1 base, with 9 bases between. CDR1 and CDR2 (germline): LNHDA, SQIVND (reference sequence). The CDR3 spans 14 residues. CDR3 nucleotides: TGTGCCAGTAGTACCGGTTCTGGCACAGATACGCAGTATTTT. It encodes CASSTGSGTDTQYF.

This clone was observed a single time. This chain joins TRBV5-6 and TRBJ1-3; D is uncertain. Germline V lookup: CDR1 SGHDT, CDR2 YYEEEE. The V and J ends lost 0 bases and 7 bases respectively, with 8 bases between them. CDR3 length: 13 residues. For the CDR3, the DNA is TGTGCCAGCAGCTTGGGGGTTTGGAACACCATATATTTT. It specifies CASSLGVWNTIYF.

This clone was counted a few times. This chain links TRBV9 with TRBJ1-6; tentatively, D is TRBD1 (6 bases). The ends were cut back, 1 base at V and 7 bases at J, with 9 bases in the middle. CDR3 length: 14 residues. CDR1 and CDR2 from the germline V gene are SGDLS and YYNGEE. CDR3 protein: CASSVRQDNSPLHF. CDR3 nucleotides: TGTGCCAGCAGCGTAAGACAGGACAATTCACCCCTCCACTTT.

In this sample, this clone turned up a few times. The chain joins TRBV27 to TRBJ2-5; 10 bases align to TRBD2. The germline V gene has CDR1 MNHEY and CDR2 SMNVEV (reference sequence). The junction had 10 bases not matched to a gene; V was cut back by 7 bases and J by 5 bases. This CDR3 has 15 residues. The CDR3 region is CASKKLAGMRETQYF. The CDR3 bases are TGTGCCAGCAAGAAACTAGCGGGGATGAGGGAGACCCAGTACTTC.

The V gene is TRBV6-6, the J gene TRBJ2-1, with D perhaps being TRBD1 or TRBD2 (7 bases each). The CDR3 contains 14 residues. V shed 11 bases and J shed 7 bases, with 21 bases lying between them. CDR1 and CDR2 (germline): MNHNY, SVGAGI (reference sequence). The CDR3 sequence: CAHGGRGRGNEQFF. CDR3 nucleotides: TGTGCCCATGGGGGGAGGGGGCGCGGAAATGAGCAGTTCTTC.

The rearrangement uses TRBV5-1 and TRBJ1-2; D is possibly TRBD1 (5 bases). The CDR3 loop spans 15 amino acids. Trimming pared 3 bases from V and 4 bases from J, leaving 16 bases between. Germline lookup yields CDR1 SGHRS and CDR2 YFSETQ. The CDR3 reads CASSSGLTGSYGYTF. CDR3 nucleotide sequence: TGCGCCAGCAGCTCAGGACTTACAGGATCCTATGGCTACACCTTC.

This rearrangement joins TRBV13 to TRBJ2-3; 13 positions agree with TRBD2. V was pared by 5 bases and J by 5 bases, with 4 bases of the junction left unmatched. In germline, CDR1 is PRHDT, CDR2 FYEKMQ (reference sequence). The CDR3 is 15 residues long. CDR3 in amino acids: CASSVGLAGVDTQYF. DNA of the CDR3: TGTGCCAGCAGCGTCGGACTAGCGGGGGTAGATACGCAGTATTTT. Variable domain in full (rest from reference TRBV13 and TRBJ2-3): AAGVIQSPRHLIKEKRETATLKCYPIPRHDTVYWYQQGPGQDPQFLISFYEKMQSDKGSIPDRFSAQQFSDYHSELNMSSLELGDSALYFCASSVGLAGVDTQYFGPGTRLTVL.

The chain is built from TRBV2 and TRBJ2-5; D gene ambiguous. Germline V gene data show CDR1 as SNHLY and CDR2 as FYNNEI. Trimming cost V 4 bases and J 2 bases, with 8 bases left between them. There are 13 residues in the CDR3. CDR3: CASSGQQQETQYF. CDR3 bases: TGTGCCAGCAGTGGGCAGCAGCAAGAGACCCAGTACTTC.

This chain uses TRBV5-1 with TRBJ2-3; unclear D gene. The CDR3 has 16 amino acids. Germline V CDR1 and CDR2: SGHRS, YFSETQ. Trimming took off 0 bases at V and 2 bases at J, with 13 bases between the two ends. CDR3 coding DNA: TGCGCCAGCAGCTTGGAAGTACGCCATGACACAGATACGCAGTATTTT. It is translated as CASSLEVRHDTDTQYF.

In DNA, the CDR3 is TGTGCCAGCCCAGGGACAGGGGGCACAGATACGCAGTATTTT. Protein sequence: CASPGTGGTDTQYF. The chain employs TRBV7-3 and TRBJ2-3, with 10 nucleotides matching TRBD1. Losses at the gene ends were 8 bases for V and 1 base for J; bases not matched to a gene: 3. Per germline, CDR1 SGHTA and CDR2 FQGTGA. The CDR3 contains 14 residues. Based on the CDR3 plus reference TRBV7-3 and TRBJ2-3, the full variable domain is GAGVSQTPSNKVTEKGKYVELRCDPISGHTALYWYRQSLGQGPEFLIYFQGTGAADDSGLPNDRFFAVRPEGSVSTLKIQRTERGDSAVYLCASPGTGGTDTQYFGPGTRLTVL.

The chain has TRBV20-1 and TRBJ2-3; no definite D call. Germline CDR1 and CDR2: DFQATT and SNEGSKA (reference sequence). V was clipped by 7 bases and J by 3 bases, with 8 bases between them. This CDR3 is 11 amino acids long. In DNA, the CDR3 is TGCAGTGTCTGGTTGACAGATACGCAGTATTTT. This sequence encodes CSVWLTDTQYF.

This clone has more than one count but fewer than ten. Other DNA sequences in this specimen translate into the identical CDR3. The V gene is TRBV7-2, the J gene TRBJ2-3; 10 nucleotides line up with TRBD2. Losses at the gene ends were 3 bases for V and 3 bases for J; bases not matched to a gene: 6. CDR3 length equals 16 residues. Germline CDR1 reads SGHTA; CDR2 reads FQGNSA. The chain's CDR3 is CASSFLSGGRTDTQYF. DNA for the CDR3: TGTGCCAGCAGCTTCCTTAGCGGGGGGCGGACAGATACGCAGTATTTT.

J is TRBJ2-3 and V is TRBV4-1, with D perhaps TRBD1 or TRBD2 (5 bases each). Germline V gives CDR1 MGHRA, CDR2 YSYEKL. The CDR3 spans 17 residues. The germline V and J ends were trimmed by 0 bases and 0 bases, with 13 bases remaining between them. The CDR3 loop is CASSQEPLGESTDTQYF. CDR3 nucleotides: TGCGCCAGCAGCCAAGAACCGTTGGGGGAGAGCACAGATACGCAGTATTTT.

V usage is TRBV12-5 and J usage is TRBJ2-7; D ambiguous. Germline values: CDR1 LGHNT, CDR2 FRNRAP. The ends were cut back, 4 bases at V and 0 bases at J, with 16 bases in the middle. The CDR3 has 16 residues. The CDR3 sequence is CASGSGHPVTSYEQYF. DNA for the CDR3: TGTGCTAGTGGTTCTGGCCATCCGGTTACCTCCTACGAGCAGTACTTC.

The gene calls are TRBV19 and TRBJ1-1; D ambiguous. Germline V gene sequence: CDR1 LNHDA, CDR2 SQIVND (reference sequence). V was shortened by 7 bases and J by 10 bases, with 13 bases between the two germline ends. The CDR3 contains 11 residues. The CDR3 protein is CASTGQTRAFF. The CDR3, as DNA: TGTGCCAGTACCGGGCAGACGCGAGCTTTCTTT.

The gene calls are TRBV6-6 and TRBJ1-5, with 8 bases lining up with TRBD1. V was pared by 6 bases and J by 3 bases, with 7 bases of the junction left unmatched. The CDR3 contains 15 residues. Germline V CDR1 and CDR2: MNHNY, SVGAGI (reference sequence). The CDR3 here is CASSQGTGANQPQHF. CDR3 coding DNA: TGTGCCAGCAGCCAAGGGACAGGTGCCAATCAGCCCCAGCATTTT.

The chain couples TRBV5-1 to TRBJ1-2; 9 nucleotides agree with TRBD1. Trimming removed 4 bases from V and 4 bases from J; junction bases left unmatched: 11. The length of the CDR3 is 16 residues. CDR1 SGHRS and CDR2 YFSETQ come from the germline V gene. CDR3 in DNA: TGCGCCAGCAGCCAAGCCACAGGGGGCAGTTCCTATGGCTACACCTTC. Amino acids: CASSQATGGSSYGYTF.

The V gene is TRBV29-1, the J gene TRBJ2-3; no clear D. CDR1 is SQVTM and CDR2 is ANQGSEA in the germline V gene. The CDR3 extends over 14 amino acids. V lost 0 bases and J lost 1, with 8 bases in between. The CDR3 DNA is TGCAGCGTTGAAGATCCCCTTCGCACAGATACGCAGTATTTT. This gives the protein CSVEDPLRTDTQYF.

The V call is TRBV6-5, the J call TRBJ1-5; weak D call: TRBD1 (5 bases). V lost 5 bases and J 4 bases, leaving 9 bases between the germline ends. Germline V gene data show CDR1 as MNHEY and CDR2 as SVGAGI. The CDR3 consists of 13 residues. DNA of the CDR3: TGTGCCAGCAGTCTGAGACAGAATCAGCCCCAGCATTTT. Protein product: CASSLRQNQPQHF.

The chain employs TRBV6-6 and TRBJ2-7, with 10 nucleotides matching TRBD2. V lost 2 bases, J lost 7 bases, and 5 bases stayed unmatched. Germline V CDR1 and CDR2: MNHNY, SVGAGI (reference sequence). The CDR3 sequence is 14 residues long. The CDR3 coding sequence is TGTGCCAGCAGTTACCTAGCGGGAGCGGGGGAGCAGTACTTC. It specifies CASSYLAGAGEQYF.

This sequence joins TRBV5-1 and TRBJ1-4; a weak D match, TRBD1 (5 bases). Between the trimmed V and J ends, which lost 4 bases and 8 bases, there was a span of 12 bases. Germline assignment: CDR1 SGHRS and CDR2 YFSETQ. There are 13 residues in the CDR3. CDR3 residues: CASSARVGEKLFF. DNA of the CDR3: TGCGCCAGCAGCGCCAGGGTAGGGGAAAAACTGTTTTTT.

This chain links TRBV28 with TRBJ2-2; TRBD1 matches at 8 bases. Germline CDR1 is MDHEN and CDR2 is SYDVKM. The CDR3 extends over 15 amino acids. V lost 5 bases, J lost 3 bases, and 5 bases stayed unmatched. The CDR3 sequence: CASSRGDRYTGELFF. The CDR3 DNA sequence: TGTGCCAGCAGTCGTGGGGACAGGTACACCGGGGAGCTGTTTTTT.

The chain carries TRBV25-1 and TRBJ2-3; 14 nucleotides agree with TRBD2. V was pared by 9 bases and J by 5 bases, with 4 bases of the junction left unmatched. The germline CDR1 and CDR2 sequences are MGHDK and SYGVNS. The CDR3 has 14 amino acids. CDR3 bases: TGTGCCAGTGCGACTAGCGGGAGGGGAGATACGCAGTATTTT. This encodes CASATSGRGDTQYF.

Remarks on this clone: This sample also contains other DNA sequences that code for the same CDR3. The genes are TRBV7-9 and TRBJ1-5; D gene uncertain. Between the trimmed V and J ends, which lost 3 bases and 5 bases, there was a span of 8 bases. CDR3 length equals 13 residues. Germline V gene lookup returns CDR1 SEHNR and CDR2 FQNEAQ (reference sequence). CDR3: CASSFGSHQPQHF. The CDR3 DNA reads as TGTGCCAGCAGCTTTGGCAGTCATCAGCCCCAGCATTTT. Combining the CDR3 with reference TRBV7-9 and TRBJ1-5 gives the whole variable domain DTGVSQNPRHKITKRGQNVTFRCDPISEHNRLYWYRQTLGQGPEFLTYFQNEAQLEKSRLLSDRFSAERPKGSFSTLEIQRTEQGDSAMYLCASSFGSHQPQHFGDGTRLSIL.

This clone was found once. The V call is TRBV27, the J call TRBJ1-4; D unclear. The germline gives CDR1 MNHEY, CDR2 SMNVEV (reference sequence). The CDR3 has 14 amino acids. V lost 4 bases to trimming and J lost 8 bases, with 14 bases between them. The DNA of the CDR3 is TGTGCCAGCAGTTCTGGCCCACACCGAGAAAAACTGTTTTTT. Translating gives CASSSGPHREKLFF.

The chain joins TRBV6-5 to TRBJ1-2; 9 positions agree with TRBD1. Germline trimming cut 10 bases from V and 10 bases from J; bases unmatched to any gene: 10. CDR1 MNHEY and CDR2 SVGAGI come from the germline V gene. This CDR3 contains 12 residues. As DNA, the CDR3 is TGTGCCACGAGGGACAGGGTTAGGGCCTACACCTTC. This sequence encodes CATRDRVRAYTF.

This clone showed up just once. This chain joins TRBV6-1 and TRBJ1-2; D perhaps matches TRBD1 (5 bases). Germline V gene sequence: CDR1 MNHNS, CDR2 SASEGT. V was clipped by 6 bases and J by 4 bases, with 15 bases between them. The length of the CDR3 is 14 residues. CDR3 residues: CASRASGEGYGYTF. The CDR3 nucleotides read TGTGCCAGCAGAGCCTCGGGGGAGGGCTATGGCTACACCTTC.

V is TRBV27 and J is TRBJ2-3, with no clear D. Trimming removed 6 bases at V and 1 base at J, with 8 bases between. Germline CDR1 and CDR2: MNHEY and SMNVEV (reference sequence). The CDR3 contains 13 residues. CDR3: CASSRQGTDTQYF. In DNA, the CDR3 is TGTGCCAGCAGCCGTCAAGGCACAGATACGCAGTATTTT.